The 26 T cell receptor beta chains below were found in one sample sequenced in a study of blood T cell repertoires in COVID-19 (TCRdb year 2020). Receptors were amplified or captured by the immunoSEQ multiplex PCR assay. Here the immuneACCESS table is served through TCRdb, limited to in-frame sequences with V and J called. Missing clones are a known gap in these copies; in checked studies unresolved V genes cover under half, and the rest lacks a known reason. For this sample there are about 200,000 clones; roughly 86% appear just once. Roughly 10% of the sample belongs to the ten largest clones. Sequences were obtained from peripheral blood. The receptors were sampled from a woman aged 50 to 60 with COVID-19, enrolled during active disease.

The V gene is TRBV19, the J gene TRBJ2-5, with no clear D. Trimming removed 4 bases from V and 4 bases from J, with 10 bases in between. The CDR3 is 13 amino acids. Per the germline V gene, CDR1 is LNHDA and CDR2 is SQIVND (reference sequence). CDR3 amino acids: CASSKTRGETQYF. The CDR3 DNA follows: TGTGCCAGTAGTAAAACACGTGGAGAGACCCAGTACTTC.

The chain combines TRBV27 with TRBJ1-2; D unresolved. Per the germline V gene, CDR1 is MNHEY and CDR2 is SMNVEV (reference sequence). With 3 bases removed from V and 5 bases from J, the gap between germline ends came to 16 bases. The CDR3 contains 15 residues. CDR3 in amino acids: CASSFVPVPLYGYTF. In DNA form, the CDR3 reads TGTGCCAGCAGTTTCGTGCCAGTTCCGCTTTATGGCTACACCTTC.

This chain connects TRBV6-6 to TRBJ2-3; 7 bases map to TRBD1. The CDR3 covers 16 residues. Looked up from germline, CDR1 is MNHNY and CDR2 is SVGAGI (reference sequence). V was pared by 5 bases and J by 4 bases, with 12 bases of the junction left unmatched. CDR3: CASSQDRHRFADTQYF. CDR3 nucleotide sequence: TGTGCCAGCAGTCAGGACAGGCACAGGTTTGCAGATACGCAGTATTTT.

The CDR3 DNA is TGTGCCAGCCGCCGGACATTGGTGATGGGTTTGGCGACACCAAAAGAGACCCAGTACTTC. This sequence encodes CASRRTLVMGLATPKETQYF. The chain employs TRBV7-8 and TRBJ2-5; possibly TRBD1 for D (5 bases). Germline CDR1 SGHVS, CDR2 FQNEAQ. The CDR3 totals 20 residues. V was cut by 8 bases and J by 3 bases, with 34 bases left in between.

The chain joins TRBV12-3 or TRBV12-4 to TRBJ2-7; weak D call: TRBD1 (6 bases). The CDR3 loop spans 13 amino acids. Trimming removed 2 bases at V and 7 bases at J, with 12 bases between. The chain's CDR3 is CASSLNRVWEQYF. The DNA for the CDR3 is TGTGCCAGCAGTTTAAACAGGGTGTGGGAGCAGTACTTC.

This clone is a singleton in its sample. The chain recombines TRBV9 with TRBJ2-3; TRBD2 matches at 8 bases. J gave up 2 bases and V 3 bases, and 5 bases lay outside the gene matches. The CDR3 has 15 residues. Germline V gene sequence: CDR1 SGDLS, CDR2 YYNGEE. This chain's CDR3 is CASSERGGTTDTQYF. Here the CDR3 DNA reads TGTGCCAGCAGCGAACGGGGGGGGACCACAGATACGCAGTATTTT. The whole variable domain, filled in from reference TRBV9 and TRBJ2-3, reads DSGVTQTPKHLITATGQRVTLRCSPRSGDLSVYWYQQSLDQGLQFLIQYYNGEERAKGNILERFSAQQFPDLHSELNLSSLELGDSALYFCASSERGGTTDTQYFGPGTRLTVL.

The chain joins TRBV7-9 to TRBJ1-3; 7 bases line up with TRBD1. Germline V CDR1 and CDR2: SEHNR, FQNEAQ (reference sequence). The V gene end was trimmed by 4 bases and the J gene end by 0 bases; junction bases not matched to a gene: 6. The CDR3 extends over 16 amino acids. This CDR3 is CASSYRGPSSGNTIYF. The CDR3 DNA reads TGTGCCAGCAGCTACAGGGGCCCGAGCTCTGGAAACACCATATATTTT.

This clone was detected a few times. The gene calls are TRBV4-1 and TRBJ2-1, with D uncertain. Germline V gene lookup returns CDR1 MGHRA and CDR2 YSYEKL. V was pared by 2 bases and J by 5 bases, with 19 bases between. This CDR3 contains 17 residues. CDR3 in amino acids: CASSQPPPSVQDNEQFF. The CDR3 bases are TGCGCCAGCAGCCAACCCCCTCCTTCAGTCCAAGACAATGAGCAGTTCTTC.

J is TRBJ2-1 and V is TRBV29-1; 10 nucleotides match TRBD1. The length of the CDR3 is 14 residues. CDR1 and CDR2 from the germline V gene are SQVTM and ANQGSEA. V dropped 3 bases and J dropped 8; count of bases not matched to a gene: 7. In nucleotides, the CDR3 is TGCAGCGTTGATAGGACAGGGGGTTTCGATGAGCAGTTCTTC. Translation: CSVDRTGGFDEQFF.

V usage is TRBV7-8 and J usage is TRBJ2-7; a possible D gene is TRBD2 (6 bases). V lost 7 bases, J lost 3 bases, and 19 bases lay in between. This CDR3 region has 15 residues. Germline CDR1 and CDR2: SGHVS and FQNEAQ. The CDR3 sequence: CASTPSGTHNYEQYF. The DNA of the CDR3 is TGTGCCAGCACCCCGTCCGGGACTCATAACTACGAGCAGTACTTC.

DNA of the CDR3: TGCGCCAGCAGCCAAGATTACGGCTCTGGAAACACCATATATTTT. Translated, it gives CASSQDYGSGNTIYF. V and J are TRBV4-3 and TRBJ1-3; D not resolved. The CDR3 is 15 amino acids. Germline-derived CDR1 and CDR2 are LGHNA and YSLEER. Trimming took off 0 bases at V and 0 bases at J, with 6 bases between the two ends.

This chain uses TRBV25-1 with TRBJ1-2, with 7 nucleotides matching TRBD1. The V and J ends lost 5 bases and 3 bases, in that order; junction bases with no gene match: 9. CDR1 is MGHDK and CDR2 is SYGVNS in the germline V gene. The CDR3 runs 15 residues. CDR3 sequence reads: CASSTGQGGDYGYTF. CDR3 bases: TGTGCCAGCAGTACGGGACAAGGGGGCGACTATGGCTACACCTTC.

This chain joins TRBV16 and TRBJ1-4; 7 bases map to TRBD1. V shed 4 bases and J 4 bases; nucleotides not matched to a gene: 3. Germline CDR1 is KGHSY and CDR2 is FQNENV. The CDR3 runs to 14 residues. CDR3 region: CASSRGTVNEKLFF. CDR3 nucleotides: TGTGCCAGCAGCCGCGGGACAGTTAATGAAAAACTGTTTTTT.

The V and J genes are TRBV19 and TRBJ1-1; no definite D call. V was shortened by 6 bases and J by 4 bases, with 15 bases between the two germline ends. Germline V gene sequence: CDR1 LNHDA, CDR2 SQIVND (reference sequence). The CDR3 covers 14 residues. CDR3 loop: CASRPSNRVTEAFF. The CDR3 DNA reads as TGTGCCAGTAGACCCTCAAACCGGGTCACTGAAGCTTTCTTT.

The gene calls are TRBV3-1 (or the pseudogene TRBV3-2) and TRBJ2-7, with 11 bases identical to TRBD2. CDR3 length: 13 residues. Germline loops: CDR1 LGHDT, CDR2 YNNKEL (reference sequence). Losses at the gene ends were 4 bases for V and 7 bases for J; bases not matched to a gene: 3. CDR3 sequence (DNA): TGTGCCAGCAGCCCACGACTAGCGGGGGAGCAGTACTTC. It yields the protein CASSPRLAGEQYF.

The chain couples TRBV30 to TRBJ2-2; perhaps TRBD1 as D (5 bases). The CDR3 covers 15 residues. Germline V gene sequence: CDR1 GTSNPN, CDR2 SVGIG (reference sequence). V was trimmed by 1 base and J by 1 base, leaving 10 bases between them. The CDR3 nucleotides are TGTGCCTGGAGTGCCTGGGGCAGGAACACCGGGGAGCTGTTTTTT. Its translation: CAWSAWGRNTGELFF.

This clone was detected only once. Other DNA sequences within the sample encode an identical CDR3. The chain links TRBV19 to TRBJ2-1, with D possibly matching TRBD2 (5 bases). Germline V CDR1 and CDR2: LNHDA, SQIVND (reference sequence). The CDR3 has 15 amino acids. V lost 1 base, J lost 0 bases, and 7 bases lay in between. CDR3 protein: CASSIAGSSYNEQFF. CDR3 bases: TGTGCCAGTAGTATAGCGGGGAGCTCCTACAATGAGCAGTTCTTC.

CDR3 sequence (DNA): TGTGCCAGCAGTTTCCCATCACAGGGTGATGGGTATGGCTACACCTTC. Protein: CASSFPSQGDGYGYTF. This rearrangement joins TRBV28 to TRBJ1-2; a possible D gene is TRBD1 (6 bases). Germline CDR1 and CDR2: MDHEN and SYDVKM. V gave up 3 bases and J gave up 5 bases, with 19 bases separating them. The CDR3 runs 16 residues.

This rearrangement joins TRBV7-2 to TRBJ2-3, with TRBD2 identical over 11 bases. V was pared by 5 bases and J by 4 bases, with 5 bases of the junction left unmatched. The CDR3 loop spans 15 amino acids. The V gene's germline CDR1 is SGHTA and CDR2 FQGNSA. The CDR3 nucleotides are TGTGCCAGCAGCAACACTAGCGGGGGAGCAGATACGCAGTATTTT. Translating it yields CASSNTSGGADTQYF.

This sequence joins TRBV5-6 and TRBJ2-7; 7 bases fit TRBD1. Germline assignment: CDR1 SGHDT and CDR2 YYEEEE. V shed 2 bases and J 2 bases; nucleotides not matched to a gene: 4. The CDR3 runs to 14 residues. The CDR3 spells CASSLYRGPYEQYF. The CDR3, as DNA: TGTGCCAGCAGCTTATACAGGGGACCCTACGAGCAGTACTTC.

The chain combines TRBV6-1 with TRBJ1-2, with TRBD1 as a possible D gene (6 bases). The V and J ends lost 2 bases and 7 bases respectively, with 20 bases between them. In germline, CDR1 is MNHNS, CDR2 SASEGT. The CDR3 consists of 16 residues. The CDR3 DNA is TGTGCCAGCAGTGAATGGGGAGGGGGTGGACTTCGTGGCTACACCTTC. Translated, it gives CASSEWGGGGLRGYTF.

This clone was found a few times. The chain joins TRBV19 to TRBJ1-5; D is possibly TRBD1 (6 bases). The V end lost 1 base, the J end lost 8 bases, and 9 bases lay between the germline ends. Germline-derived CDR1 and CDR2 are LNHDA and SQIVND (reference sequence). CDR3 length: 13 residues. The CDR3 loop is CASSIVGGKPQHF. DNA of the CDR3: TGTGCCAGTAGTATAGTAGGGGGAAAGCCCCAGCATTTT.

This sequence joins TRBV3-1 (or the pseudogene TRBV3-2) and TRBJ2-6; a weak D match, TRBD1 (6 bases). There are 20 residues in the CDR3. The V gene lost 0 bases and the J gene lost 3 bases, with 21 bases spanning the gap. CDR1 and CDR2 (germline): LGHDT, YNNKEL (reference sequence). The CDR3: CASSQDYRQALGSGANVLTF. Here the CDR3 DNA reads TGTGCCAGCAGCCAAGATTATCGACAGGCCCTTGGTAGTGGGGCCAACGTCCTGACTTTC.

The V gene is TRBV25-1, the J gene TRBJ2-7; 8 bases align to TRBD2. Per the germline V gene, CDR1 is MGHDK and CDR2 is SYGVNS. V was pared by 7 bases and J by 4 bases, with 9 bases of the junction left unmatched. This CDR3 spans 14 amino acids. CDR3 amino acids: CASTGGVRNYEQYF. The DNA for the CDR3 is TGTGCCAGCACCGGGGGGGTGAGAAATTACGAGCAGTACTTC.

V usage is TRBV28 and J usage is TRBJ2-1; maybe TRBD2 (5 bases). V was trimmed by 4 bases and J by 7 bases, leaving 26 bases between them. This CDR3 is 18 amino acids long. The V gene's germline CDR1 is MDHEN and CDR2 SYDVKM. CDR3 coding DNA: TGTGCCAGCAGTTCCAGCCCTTGGACCGAGTCGGGGAGAAATGAGCAGTTCTTC. This gives the protein CASSSSPWTESGRNEQFF.

The chain links TRBV12-3 or TRBV12-4 to TRBJ1-1; D perhaps matches TRBD1 (5 bases). Trimming removed 10 bases from V and 4 bases from J, with 13 bases in between. This CDR3 is built from 12 residues. For the CDR3, the DNA is TGTGCCATTTTAGCAAGGGGCACTGAAGCTTTCTTT. Encoded protein: CAILARGTEAFF.